A selection of T cell receptor beta chains follows, all from one sample in a study of cytomegalovirus exposure and HLA in healthy donors. The assay was immunoSEQ multiplex PCR, and TCRdb's table has in-frame clones only and misses some. The sample carries 90,000 to 120,000 clones, around 69% recorded once. The sequenced sample consisted of PBMCs. All receptors derive from a man aged 18 to 29 in good health and CMV-seronegative. Each CDR3 is given with its conserved first and last residue. D genes are given only for firm matches. Clone size is stated in some rows and not others, as once, few, many or a class when expanded.

>TRBV27|TRBD2|TRBJ2-2|-
CATTSASSGGLFATGELFF
TGTGCCACCACATCTGCGAGTAGCGGGGGGCTTTTTGCCACCGGGGAGCTGTTTTTT
>TRBV7-9|TRBD1|TRBJ2-1|once
CASSLRTGTVYNEQFF
TGTGCCAGCAGCTTACGGACAGGGACTGTCTACAATGAGCAGTTCTTC
>TRBV7-2|TRBD2|TRBJ2-7|once
CASSLRGDGISYEQYF
TGTGCCAGCAGCCTCCGGGGGGACGGAATATCCTACGAGCAGTACTTC
>TRBV6-5|-|TRBJ1-6|-
CASRSRQGGSPLHF
TGTGCCAGCAGATCCCGGCAGGGTGGTTCACCCCTCCACTTT
>TRBV5-4|TRBD2|TRBJ2-3|-
CASSPSGGAEADTQYF
TGTGCCAGCAGCCCTAGCGGGGGGGCAGAAGCAGATACGCAGTATTTT
>TRBV4-2|-|TRBJ2-7|-
CASSQEEGEYDEQYF
TGTGCCAGCAGCCAAGAAGAGGGTGAATATGACGAGCAGTACTTC
>TRBV29-1|-|TRBJ2-7|-
CSVSTSHGAEQYF
TGCAGCGTTTCGACTAGTCATGGAGCCGAGCAGTACTTC
>TRBV11-2|-|TRBJ2-1|-
CASTLGPASYNEQFF
TGTGCCAGCACCTTGGGCCCAGCCTCCTACAATGAGCAGTTCTTC
>TRBV29-1|TRBD1|TRBJ2-7|once
CSASYRTGGFSEQYF
TGCAGCGCATCCTATAGGACAGGTGGATTCTCCGAGCAGTACTTC
>TRBV7-9|-|TRBJ1-1|-
CASSLAAMNTEAFF
TGTGCCAGCAGCCTGGCAGCGATGAACACTGAAGCTTTCTTT
>TRBV6-5|-|TRBJ2-7|-
CASSTIRSHEQYF
TGTGCCAGCAGCACTATAAGGAGCCACGAGCAGTACTTC
>TRBV9|TRBD1|TRBJ1-5|-
CASSARDRDGPQHF
TGTGCCAGCAGCGCCCGGGACAGGGATGGGCCCCAGCATTTT
>TRBV29-1|TRBD1|TRBJ1-1|-
CSGGTGTTEAFF
TGCAGCGGGGGGACAGGGACCACTGAAGCTTTCTTT
>TRBV6-1|TRBD1|TRBJ1-5|-
CASKGQGNPGQPQHF
TGTGCCAGCAAGGGACAGGGAAATCCCGGTCAGCCCCAGCATTTT
>TRBV5-6|-|TRBJ2-2|-
CVPRRQPNTGELFF
TGTGTCCCCCGGAGGCAGCCGAACACCGGGGAGCTGTTTTTT
>TRBV19|TRBD2|TRBJ2-1|-
CASSISGRGAYNEQFF
TGTGCCAGTAGTATAAGCGGTCGGGGGGCCTACAATGAGCAGTTCTTC
>TRBV6-6|-|TRBJ1-6|few
CASSTRSYNSPLHF
TGTGCCAGCAGCACTCGGTCCTATAATTCACCCCTCCACTTT
>TRBV10-3|-|TRBJ1-2|-
CAMGPSGDYGYTF
TGTGCCATGGGGCCTTCCGGAGACTATGGCTACACCTTC
>TRBV5-4|TRBD1|TRBJ2-7|-
CASSFDRGYEQYF
TGTGCCAGCAGCTTCGACAGGGGCTACGAGCAGTACTTC
>TRBV6-5|-|TRBJ2-5|-
CASSSALRAQYF
TGTGCCAGCAGTTCCGCCTTGAGGGCCCAGTACTTC
>TRBV7-9|-|TRBJ2-6|-
CASVGMSSGANVLTF
TGTGCCAGCGTGGGCATGAGCTCTGGGGCCAACGTCCTGACTTTC
>TRBV6-4|-|TRBJ2-3|-
CASSGGTSTDTQYF
TGTGCCAGCAGTGGTGGGACTAGCACAGATACGCAGTATTTT
>TRBV7-3|-|TRBJ2-2|few
CASSPFDKPGELFF
TGTGCCAGCAGCCCCTTCGACAAACCCGGGGAGCTGTTTTTT
>TRBV6-1|-|TRBJ2-2|-
CASAGTQGAGELFF
TGTGCCAGCGCCGGGACACAGGGCGCCGGGGAGCTGTTTTTT
>TRBV7-3|TRBD2|TRBJ2-1|once
CASSWGGALAGANNEQFF
TGTGCCAGCAGCTGGGGCGGGGCCCTAGCGGGGGCCAACAATGAGCAGTTCTTC
>TRBV4-3|-|TRBJ2-5|-
CASSQGAQHGTQYF
TGCGCCAGCAGCCAAGGGGCTCAGCACGGGACCCAGTACTTC
>TRBV7-3|-|TRBJ2-7|-
CASSLAAGPPYEQYF
TGTGCCAGCAGCTTGGCGGCGGGGCCTCCCTACGAGCAGTACTTC
>TRBV4-2|-|TRBJ2-1|-
CASSQDFGQSSYNEQFF
TGTGCCAGCAGCCAAGATTTCGGACAATCTTCCTACAATGAGCAGTTCTTC
>TRBV14|-|TRBJ1-5|once
CASIRVRGTVYNQPQHF
TGTGCCAGCATCCGGGTACGCGGGACGGTGTACAATCAGCCCCAGCATTTT
>TRBV7-2|TRBD2|TRBJ2-3|-
CASSIASGGPDTQYF
TGTGCCAGCAGCATAGCTAGCGGGGGGCCGGATACGCAGTATTTT
>TRBV7-9|-|TRBJ2-1|once
CASRFTGAEQSEQFF
TGTGCCAGCAGGTTCACGGGAGCGGAGCAGAGTGAGCAGTTCTTC
>TRBV6-4|TRBD2|TRBJ2-3|-
CASSDGTSGGDTQYF
TGTGCCAGCAGTGACGGGACTAGCGGGGGAGATACGCAGTATTTT
>TRBV28|TRBD1|TRBJ2-7|once
CASNGRGHYEQYF
TGTGCCAGCAACGGCAGGGGGCATTACGAGCAGTACTTC
>TRBV5-4|TRBD2|TRBJ2-5|-
CASSLGLAGGGGRQTQYF
TGTGCCAGCAGCTTGGGACTAGCGGGGGGCGGGGGGCGGCAGACCCAGTACTTC
>TRBV19|-|TRBJ2-3|-
CASRQTGGADTQYF
TGTGCCAGTAGGCAGACAGGAGGCGCAGATACGCAGTATTTT
>TRBV7-3|-|TRBJ2-5|once
CASSVRRETQETQYF
TGTGCCAGCAGCGTACGACGGGAGACCCAAGAGACCCAGTACTTC
>TRBV7-9|TRBD1|TRBJ1-5|-
CASSWTGPNQPQHF
TGTGCCAGCAGCTGGACAGGCCCTAATCAGCCCCAGCATTTT
>TRBV4-2|-|TRBJ2-2|-
CASSQGQENTGELFF
TGTGCCAGCAGCCAAGGACAGGAGAACACCGGGGAGCTGTTTTTT
>TRBV5-1|-|TRBJ1-3|-
CASSLVTGSAGNTIYF
TGCGCCAGCAGCTTGGTTACAGGGTCGGCCGGAAACACCATATATTTT
>TRBV7-9|-|TRBJ2-7|-
CASSTTASYEQYF
TGTGCCAGCAGCACCACAGCTTCCTACGAGCAGTACTTC
>TRBV15|TRBD1|TRBJ2-1|once
CATSRDRIRDRGNEQFF
TGTGCCACCAGCAGAGATCGAATCAGGGACAGGGGGAATGAGCAGTTCTTC
>TRBV6-5|TRBD1|TRBJ2-7|-
CAGTQGALSYEQYF
TGTGCCGGCACCCAGGGGGCTCTCTCCTACGAGCAGTACTTC
>TRBV7-9|TRBD1|TRBJ1-2|-
CASSQGQGNGYTF
TGTGCCAGCAGCCAGGGACAGGGTAATGGCTACACCTTC
>TRBV21-1|-|TRBJ1-2|-
CASSKAWANYGYTF
TGTGCCAGCAGCAAAGCTTGGGCGAACTATGGCTACACCTTC
>TRBV4-2|-|TRBJ1-1|-
CASSQEGQWEGTFF
TGTGCCAGCAGCCAAGAGGGGCAATGGGAGGGAACTTTCTTT
>TRBV9|TRBD1|TRBJ2-7|-
CASNTGQGGYEQYF
TGTGCCAGCAACACGGGACAGGGGGGGTACGAGCAGTACTTC
>TRBV11-2|-|TRBJ2-7|-
CASSSPLKQDGGQYF
TGTGCCAGCAGCTCGCCCTTAAAACAGGACGGGGGGCAGTACTTC
>TRBV6-1|TRBD2|TRBJ2-4|-
CASSAIAGGPINIQYF
TGTGCCAGCAGTGCTATAGCGGGGGGGCCGATTAACATTCAGTACTTC
>TRBV6-5|TRBD2|TRBJ2-3|-
CASSYEAGADTQYF
TGTGCCAGCAGTTACGAAGCGGGGGCAGATACGCAGTATTTT
>TRBV5-4|-|TRBJ1-6|-
CASSPGSSYNSPLHF
TGTGCCAGCAGCCCGGGAAGCTCCTATAATTCACCCCTCCACTTT
>TRBV29-1|-|TRBJ1-1|-
CSVHRGAGRGNTEAFF
TGCAGCGTCCACCGGGGGGCAGGGAGGGGGAACACTGAAGCTTTCTTT
>TRBV5-1|-|TRBJ2-3|-
CASRLGAATDTQYF
TGCGCCAGCAGACTGGGGGCGGCCACAGATACGCAGTATTTT
>TRBV6-6|-|TRBJ2-5|-
CASSYGATSQETQYF
TGTGCCAGCAGTTACGGGGCGACCTCACAAGAGACCCAGTACTTC
>TRBV5-4|TRBD1|TRBJ1-2|-
CASSPRQGALSYTF
TGTGCCAGCAGTCCCAGACAGGGGGCGTTGAGCTACACCTTC
>TRBV7-7|TRBD2|TRBJ2-1|-
CASSFLAGGTNEQFF
TGTGCCAGCAGCTTCCTAGCGGGGGGGACGAATGAGCAGTTCTTC
>TRBV6-1|-|TRBJ1-3|-
CASSVYLAAGNTIYF
TGTGCCAGCAGTGTTTATCTGGCAGCTGGAAACACCATATATTTT
>TRBV7-9|-|TRBJ2-3|-
CASIPMDKNTDTQYF
TGTGCCAGCATCCCAATGGACAAAAACACAGATACGCAGTATTTT
>TRBV10-3|-|TRBJ2-1|-
CAISESRLARFF
TGTGCCATCAGTGAGTCGAGGCTAGCGAGGTTCTTC
>TRBV27|-|TRBJ1-2|-
CASSLSDAGWNGYTF
TGTGCCAGCAGTTTATCCGACGCAGGGTGGAATGGCTACACCTTC
>TRBV4-1|TRBD1|TRBJ2-3|-
CASSQGEGATDTQYF
TGCGCCAGCAGCCAAGGTGAGGGGGCCACAGATACGCAGTATTTT